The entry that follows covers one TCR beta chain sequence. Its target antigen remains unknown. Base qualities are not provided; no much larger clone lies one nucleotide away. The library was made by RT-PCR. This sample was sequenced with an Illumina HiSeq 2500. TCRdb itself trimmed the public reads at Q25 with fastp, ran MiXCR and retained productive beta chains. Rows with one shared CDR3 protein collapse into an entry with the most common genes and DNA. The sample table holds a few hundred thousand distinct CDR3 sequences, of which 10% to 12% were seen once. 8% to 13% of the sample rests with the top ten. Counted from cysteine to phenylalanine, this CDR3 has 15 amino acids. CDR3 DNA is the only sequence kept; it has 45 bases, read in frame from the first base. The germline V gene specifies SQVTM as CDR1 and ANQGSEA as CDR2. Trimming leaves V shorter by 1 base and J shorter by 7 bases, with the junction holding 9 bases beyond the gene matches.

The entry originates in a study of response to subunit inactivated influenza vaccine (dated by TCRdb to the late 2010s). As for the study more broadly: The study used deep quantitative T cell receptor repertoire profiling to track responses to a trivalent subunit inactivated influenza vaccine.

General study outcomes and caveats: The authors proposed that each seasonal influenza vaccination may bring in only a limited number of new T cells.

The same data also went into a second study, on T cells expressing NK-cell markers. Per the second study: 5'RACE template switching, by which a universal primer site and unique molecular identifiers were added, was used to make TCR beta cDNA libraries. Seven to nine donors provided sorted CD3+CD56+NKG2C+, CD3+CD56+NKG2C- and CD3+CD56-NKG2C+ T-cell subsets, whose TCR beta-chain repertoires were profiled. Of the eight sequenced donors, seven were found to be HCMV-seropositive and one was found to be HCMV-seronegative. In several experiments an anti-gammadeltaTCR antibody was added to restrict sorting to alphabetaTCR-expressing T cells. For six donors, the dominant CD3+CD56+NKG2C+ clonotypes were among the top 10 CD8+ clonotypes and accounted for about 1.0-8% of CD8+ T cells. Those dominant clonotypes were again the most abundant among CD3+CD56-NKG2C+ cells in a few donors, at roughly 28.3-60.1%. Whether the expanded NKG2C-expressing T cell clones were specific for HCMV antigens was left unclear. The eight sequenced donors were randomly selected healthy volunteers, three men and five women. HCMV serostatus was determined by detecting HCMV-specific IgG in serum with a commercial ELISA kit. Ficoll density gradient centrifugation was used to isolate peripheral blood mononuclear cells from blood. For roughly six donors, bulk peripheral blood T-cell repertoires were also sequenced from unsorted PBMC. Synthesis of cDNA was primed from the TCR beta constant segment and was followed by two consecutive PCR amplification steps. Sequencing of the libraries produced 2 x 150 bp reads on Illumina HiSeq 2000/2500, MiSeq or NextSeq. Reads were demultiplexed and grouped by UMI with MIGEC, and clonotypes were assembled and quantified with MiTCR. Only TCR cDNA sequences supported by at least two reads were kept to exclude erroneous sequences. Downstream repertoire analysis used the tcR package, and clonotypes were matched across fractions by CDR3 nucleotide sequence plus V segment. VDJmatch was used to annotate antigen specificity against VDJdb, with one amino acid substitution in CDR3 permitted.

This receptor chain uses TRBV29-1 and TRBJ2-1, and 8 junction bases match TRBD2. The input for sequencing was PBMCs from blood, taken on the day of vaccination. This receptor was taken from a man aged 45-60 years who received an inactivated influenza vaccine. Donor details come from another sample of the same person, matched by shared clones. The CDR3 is CSVEGPGGYINEQFF. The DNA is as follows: TGCAGCGTTGAAGGCCCGGGGGGGTACATAAATGAGCAGTTCTTC.